A selection of T cell receptor beta chains follows, all from one sample in a study of blood T cell repertoires in COVID-19. Measured with immunoSEQ multiplex PCR; TCRdb has only the in-frame clones, and not every one. The repertoire holds some 100,000 clones, about 88% seen once, with approximately 4.8% in the top ten. Sequencing input: peripheral blood. These receptors were obtained from a woman of 80 years or more with active COVID-19. CDR3s include the opening cysteine and the closing phenylalanine or tryptophan. The order of the fields is V gene, D gene, J gene, clone size, CDR3 DNA, CDR3 protein. The D gene is left open where the match is weak. Clone size appears in some rows only: once, few, many, or a class for an expanded clone.

V gene: TRBV7-9
D gene: -
J gene: TRBJ2-2
clone size: -
CDR3 DNA: TGTGCCAGCAGCTTAGGGGCAGGGAACACCGGGGAGCTGTTTTTT
CDR3 protein: CASSLGAGNTGELFF

V gene: TRBV19
D gene: -
J gene: TRBJ1-6
clone size: -
CDR3 DNA: TGTGCCAGTAGTACCGACAGTCTATCCCTCCACTTT
CDR3 protein: CASSTDSLSLHF

V gene: TRBV2
D gene: TRBD2
J gene: TRBJ2-1
clone size: -
CDR3 DNA: TGTGCCAGCAGTGAACGGGCTAGCGGGGACTTGGAGCAGTTCTTC
CDR3 protein: CASSERASGDLEQFF

V gene: TRBV3-1/TRBV3-2
D gene: -
J gene: TRBJ2-7
clone size: -
CDR3 DNA: TGTGCCAGCAGCCCAAAATCCGACAGTGCCTACGAGCAGTACTTC
CDR3 protein: CASSPKSDSAYEQYF

V gene: TRBV27
D gene: TRBD1
J gene: TRBJ2-7
clone size: -
CDR3 DNA: TGTGCCAGCAGTTTCACAGGGGCCTACGAGCAGTACTTC
CDR3 protein: CASSFTGAYEQYF

V gene: TRBV4-3
D gene: TRBD2
J gene: TRBJ2-5
clone size: -
CDR3 DNA: TGCGCCAGCAGCCCAGGGACTAGCGGGTTCAAAGAGACCCAGTACTTC
CDR3 protein: CASSPGTSGFKETQYF

V gene: TRBV11-2
D gene: TRBD2
J gene: TRBJ2-7
clone size: few
CDR3 DNA: TGTGCCAGCAGCTTAGCGGGCGGGAGAGGGTACGAGCAGTACTTC
CDR3 protein: CASSLAGGRGYEQYF

V gene: TRBV7-8
D gene: -
J gene: TRBJ1-4
clone size: -
CDR3 DNA: TGTGCCAGCAGCGTCGAGGGGGCTAATGAAAAACTGTTTTTT
CDR3 protein: CASSVEGANEKLFF

V gene: TRBV5-1
D gene: TRBD2
J gene: TRBJ2-7
clone size: -
CDR3 DNA: TGCGCCAGCAGCTTGTCTAGCGGGAGGTACGAGCAGTACTTC
CDR3 protein: CASSLSSGRYEQYF

V gene: TRBV5-5
D gene: -
J gene: TRBJ1-2
clone size: -
CDR3 DNA: TGTGCCAGCAGCTTGGCCCCGGGAGATCTTATGGCTGGGACCTTC
CDR3 protein: CASSLAPGDLMAGTF

V gene: TRBV19
D gene: TRBD1
J gene: TRBJ2-7
clone size: -
CDR3 DNA: TGTGCCAGTACCCCCGGGACAGGGCGTTCCGAGCAGTACTTC
CDR3 protein: CASTPGTGRSEQYF

V gene: TRBV7-2
D gene: -
J gene: TRBJ2-3
clone size: -
CDR3 DNA: TGTGCCAGCAGCTTGATGGGAGTGGATACAGATACGCAGTATTTT
CDR3 protein: CASSLMGVDTDTQYF

V gene: TRBV10-3
D gene: -
J gene: TRBJ2-6
clone size: -
CDR3 DNA: TGTGCCATCAGACAGGGCCCCGACTCTGGGGCCAACGTCCTGACTTTC
CDR3 protein: CAIRQGPDSGANVLTF

V gene: TRBV7-3
D gene: -
J gene: TRBJ2-5
clone size: -
CDR3 DNA: TGTGCCAGCAGCTTAAGTCTAGCAGAAGGAGAGACCCAGTACTTC
CDR3 protein: CASSLSLAEGETQYF

V gene: TRBV5-1
D gene: -
J gene: TRBJ1-1
clone size: -
CDR3 DNA: TGCGCCAGTTTAACTATACCGAACACTGAAGCTTTCTTT
CDR3 protein: CASLTIPNTEAFF

V gene: TRBV6-6
D gene: -
J gene: TRBJ1-2
clone size: -
CDR3 DNA: TGTGCCAGCACCTCATTAGGGGATAACTATGGCTACACCTTC
CDR3 protein: CASTSLGDNYGYTF

V gene: TRBV7-8
D gene: -
J gene: TRBJ2-7
clone size: -
CDR3 DNA: TGTGCCAGCAGCTTGTTATCTAATGAGGTCGTGCAGTACTTC
CDR3 protein: CASSLLSNEVVQYF

V gene: TRBV29-1
D gene: -
J gene: TRBJ1-3
clone size: -
CDR3 DNA: TGCAGCGGTAGGGGTAACGGAAACACCATATATTTT
CDR3 protein: CSGRGNGNTIYF

V gene: TRBV2
D gene: -
J gene: TRBJ2-3
clone size: -
CDR3 DNA: TGTGCCAGCAGCGCCCTACCGGGAGCACCTACGCAGTATTTT
CDR3 protein: CASSALPGAPTQYF

V gene: TRBV5-4
D gene: TRBD2
J gene: TRBJ2-2
clone size: few
CDR3 DNA: TGTGCCAGCAGTTCTAGCGGGAACCCCCTTAGAGGGGAGCTGTTTTTT
CDR3 protein: CASSSSGNPLRGELFF

V gene: TRBV14
D gene: -
J gene: TRBJ2-7
clone size: -
CDR3 DNA: TGTGCCAGCAGCCAAGGGGGCGGAAACTACGAGCAGTACTTC
CDR3 protein: CASSQGGGNYEQYF

V gene: TRBV4-1
D gene: -
J gene: TRBJ1-2
clone size: -
CDR3 DNA: TGCGCCAGCAGCCCACCGGGGGTTCGGGGCTACACCTTC
CDR3 protein: CASSPPGVRGYTF

V gene: TRBV5-6
D gene: -
J gene: TRBJ2-6
clone size: -
CDR3 DNA: TGTGCCAGCAGCTTGGTCTCCCTTCGCTCTGGGGCCAACGTCCTGACTTTC
CDR3 protein: CASSLVSLRSGANVLTF